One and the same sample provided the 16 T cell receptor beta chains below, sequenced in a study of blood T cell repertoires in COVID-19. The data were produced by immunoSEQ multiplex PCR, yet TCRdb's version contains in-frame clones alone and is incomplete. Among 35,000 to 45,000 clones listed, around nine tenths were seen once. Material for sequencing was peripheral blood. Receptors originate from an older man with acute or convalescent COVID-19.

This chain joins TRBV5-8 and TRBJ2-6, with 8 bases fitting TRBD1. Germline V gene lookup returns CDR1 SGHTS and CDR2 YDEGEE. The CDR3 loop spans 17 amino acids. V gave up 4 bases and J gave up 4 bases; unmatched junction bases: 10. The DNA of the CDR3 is TGTGCCAGCAGCGGATGGGCAGGGGGCTCCGGGGCCAACGTCCTGACTTTC. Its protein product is CASSGWAGGSGANVLTF.

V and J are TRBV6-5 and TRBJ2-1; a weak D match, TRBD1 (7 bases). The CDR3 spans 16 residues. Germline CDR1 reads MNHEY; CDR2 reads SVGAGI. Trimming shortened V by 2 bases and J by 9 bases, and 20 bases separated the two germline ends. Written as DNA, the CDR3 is TGTGCCAGCAGTTACCTCACAGGGGCGGGGAACAGTGAGCAGTTCTTC. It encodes CASSYLTGAGNSEQFF.

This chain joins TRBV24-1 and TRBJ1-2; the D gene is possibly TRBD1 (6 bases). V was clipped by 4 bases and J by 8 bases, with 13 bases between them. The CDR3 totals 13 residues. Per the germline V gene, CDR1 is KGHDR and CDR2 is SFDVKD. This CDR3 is CATSEPTGNGYTF. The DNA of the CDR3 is TGTGCCACCAGTGAACCTACAGGGAACGGCTACACCTTC.

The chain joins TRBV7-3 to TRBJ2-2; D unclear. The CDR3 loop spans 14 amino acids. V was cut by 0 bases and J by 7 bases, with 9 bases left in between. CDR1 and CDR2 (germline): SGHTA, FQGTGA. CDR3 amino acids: CASSLTSDYGELFF. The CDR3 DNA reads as TGTGCCAGCAGCTTAACGAGCGATTACGGGGAGCTGTTTTTT. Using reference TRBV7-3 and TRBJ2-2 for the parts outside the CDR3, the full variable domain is GAGVSQTPSNKVTEKGKYVELRCDPISGHTALYWYRQSLGQGPEFLIYFQGTGAADDSGLPNDRFFAVRPEGSVSTLKIQRTERGDSAVYLCASSLTSDYGELFFGEGSRLTVL.

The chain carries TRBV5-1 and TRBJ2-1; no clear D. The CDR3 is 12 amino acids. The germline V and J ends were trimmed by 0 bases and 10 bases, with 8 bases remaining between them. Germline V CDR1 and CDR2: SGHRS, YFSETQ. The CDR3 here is CASSLGLREQFF. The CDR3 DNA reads TGCGCCAGCAGCTTGGGGTTGCGGGAGCAGTTCTTC.

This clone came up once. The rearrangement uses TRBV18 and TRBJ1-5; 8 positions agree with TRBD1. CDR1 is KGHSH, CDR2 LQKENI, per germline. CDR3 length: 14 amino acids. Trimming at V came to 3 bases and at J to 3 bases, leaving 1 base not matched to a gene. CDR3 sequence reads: CASSPDRVNQPQHF. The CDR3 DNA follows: TGTGCCAGCTCACCGGACAGGGTCAATCAGCCCCAGCATTTT.

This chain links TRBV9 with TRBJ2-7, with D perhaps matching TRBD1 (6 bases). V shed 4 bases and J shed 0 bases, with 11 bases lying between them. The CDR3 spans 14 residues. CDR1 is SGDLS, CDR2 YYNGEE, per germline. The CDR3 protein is CASSPRTVSYEQYF. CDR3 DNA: TGTGCCAGCAGCCCCCGGACAGTCTCCTACGAGCAGTACTTC.

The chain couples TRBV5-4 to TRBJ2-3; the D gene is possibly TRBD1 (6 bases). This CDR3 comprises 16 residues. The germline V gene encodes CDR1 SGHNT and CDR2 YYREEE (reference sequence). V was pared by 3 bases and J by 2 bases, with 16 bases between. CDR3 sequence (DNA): TGTGCCAGCAGCTCGAAACAGGGAATAGACACAGATACGCAGTATTTT. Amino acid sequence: CASSSKQGIDTDTQYF.

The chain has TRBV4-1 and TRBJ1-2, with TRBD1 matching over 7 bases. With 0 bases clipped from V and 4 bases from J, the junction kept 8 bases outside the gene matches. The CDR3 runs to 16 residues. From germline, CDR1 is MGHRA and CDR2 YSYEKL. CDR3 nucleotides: TGCGCCAGCAGCCAAGATCTTACAGGGGTTGTCTATGGCTACACCTTC. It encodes CASSQDLTGVVYGYTF.

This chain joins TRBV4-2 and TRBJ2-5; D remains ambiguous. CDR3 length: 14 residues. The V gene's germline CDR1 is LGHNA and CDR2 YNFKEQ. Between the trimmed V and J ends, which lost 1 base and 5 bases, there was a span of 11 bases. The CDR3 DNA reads TGTGCCAGCAGCCAAGGTGATAGTCGGGAGACCCAGTACTTC. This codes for CASSQGDSRETQYF.

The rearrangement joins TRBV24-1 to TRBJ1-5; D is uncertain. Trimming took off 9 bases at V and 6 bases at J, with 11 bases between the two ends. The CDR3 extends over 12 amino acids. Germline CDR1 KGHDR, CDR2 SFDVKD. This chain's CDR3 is CATSGNGQPQHF. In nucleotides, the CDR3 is TGTGCCACCTCCGGGAACGGTCAGCCCCAGCATTTT.

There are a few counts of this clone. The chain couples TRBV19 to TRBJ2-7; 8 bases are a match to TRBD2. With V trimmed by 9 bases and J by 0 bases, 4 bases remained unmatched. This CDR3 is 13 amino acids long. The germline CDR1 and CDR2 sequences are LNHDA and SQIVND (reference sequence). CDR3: CASEGLDSYEQYF. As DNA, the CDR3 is TGTGCCAGCGAGGGACTAGACTCCTACGAGCAGTACTTC.

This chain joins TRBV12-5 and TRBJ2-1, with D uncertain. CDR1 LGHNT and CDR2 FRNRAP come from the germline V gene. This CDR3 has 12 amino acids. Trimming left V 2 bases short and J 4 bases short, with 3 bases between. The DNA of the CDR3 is TGTGCTAGTGGTTTGCATTACAATGAGCAGTTCTTC. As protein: CASGLHYNEQFF.

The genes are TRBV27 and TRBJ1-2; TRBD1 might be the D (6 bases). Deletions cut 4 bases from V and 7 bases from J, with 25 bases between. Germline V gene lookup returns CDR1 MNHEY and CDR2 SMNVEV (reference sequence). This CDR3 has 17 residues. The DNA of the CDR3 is TGTGCCAGCAGTTCTAACAGGGTTGGACTCCCAATGTTTGGCTACACCTTC. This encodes CASSSNRVGLPMFGYTF.

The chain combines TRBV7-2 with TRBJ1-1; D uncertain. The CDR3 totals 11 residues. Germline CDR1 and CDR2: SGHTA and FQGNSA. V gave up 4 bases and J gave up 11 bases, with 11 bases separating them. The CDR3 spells CASSSSGFAFF. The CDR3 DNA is TGTGCCAGCAGCTCGTCCGGGTTCGCTTTCTTT.

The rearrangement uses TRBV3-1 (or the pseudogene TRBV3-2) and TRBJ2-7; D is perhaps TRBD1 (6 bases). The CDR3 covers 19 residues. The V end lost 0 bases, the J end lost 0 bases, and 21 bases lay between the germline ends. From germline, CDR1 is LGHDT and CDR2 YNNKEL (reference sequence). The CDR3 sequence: CASSQEELAIGGRSYEQYF. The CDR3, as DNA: TGTGCCAGCAGCCAAGAGGAATTAGCGATAGGGGGACGCTCCTACGAGCAGTACTTC.